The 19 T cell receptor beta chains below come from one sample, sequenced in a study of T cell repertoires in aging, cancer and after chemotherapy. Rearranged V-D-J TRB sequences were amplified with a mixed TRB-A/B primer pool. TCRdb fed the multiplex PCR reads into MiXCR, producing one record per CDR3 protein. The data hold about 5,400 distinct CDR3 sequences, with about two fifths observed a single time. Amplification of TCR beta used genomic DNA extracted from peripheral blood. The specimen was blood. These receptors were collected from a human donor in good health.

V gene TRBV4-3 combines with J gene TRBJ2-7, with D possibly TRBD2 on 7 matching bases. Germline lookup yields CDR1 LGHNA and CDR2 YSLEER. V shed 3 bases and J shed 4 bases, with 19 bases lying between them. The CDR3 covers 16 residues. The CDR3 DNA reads TGCGCCAGCAGCCAGATGGTTGGGGGGGCGTTATACGAGCAGTACTTC. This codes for CASSQMVGGALYEQYF.

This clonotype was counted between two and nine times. In DNA, the CDR3 is TGTGCCAGCAGTGGGACTAGCGGGGGCACAGATACGCAGTATTTT. This gives the protein CASSGTSGGTDTQYF. This chain joins TRBV6-4 and TRBJ2-3; 12 bases match TRBD2. Germline V CDR1 and CDR2: MRHNA, SNTAGT. J was trimmed by 1 base and V by 4 bases; bases with no gene match: 0. This CDR3 comprises 15 residues.

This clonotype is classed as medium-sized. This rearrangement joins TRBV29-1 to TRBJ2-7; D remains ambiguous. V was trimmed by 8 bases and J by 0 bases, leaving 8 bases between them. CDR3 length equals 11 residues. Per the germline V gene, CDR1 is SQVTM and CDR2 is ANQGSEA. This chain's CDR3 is CSITASYEQYF. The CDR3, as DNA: TGCAGCATTACAGCCTCCTACGAGCAGTACTTC.

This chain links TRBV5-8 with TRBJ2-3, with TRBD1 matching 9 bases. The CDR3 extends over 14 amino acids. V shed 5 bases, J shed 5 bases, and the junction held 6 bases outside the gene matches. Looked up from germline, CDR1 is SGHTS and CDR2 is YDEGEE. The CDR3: CASRLTGGEDTQYF. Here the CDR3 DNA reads TGTGCCAGCAGACTCACAGGGGGCGAAGATACGCAGTATTTT.

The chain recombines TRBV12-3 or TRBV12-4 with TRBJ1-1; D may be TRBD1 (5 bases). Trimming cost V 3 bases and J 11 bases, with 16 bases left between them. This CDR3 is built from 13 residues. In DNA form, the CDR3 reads TGTGCCAGCAGTTTGAGACAGATCAGTGAGGCTTTCTTT. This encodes CASSLRQISEAFF.

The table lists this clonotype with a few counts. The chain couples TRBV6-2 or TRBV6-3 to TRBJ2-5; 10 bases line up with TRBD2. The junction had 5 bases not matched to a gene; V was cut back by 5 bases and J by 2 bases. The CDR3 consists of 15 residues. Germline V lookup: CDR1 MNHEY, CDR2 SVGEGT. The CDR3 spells CASSPHSGGQETQYF. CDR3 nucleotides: TGTGCCAGCAGTCCCCATAGCGGGGGGCAAGAGACCCAGTACTTC.

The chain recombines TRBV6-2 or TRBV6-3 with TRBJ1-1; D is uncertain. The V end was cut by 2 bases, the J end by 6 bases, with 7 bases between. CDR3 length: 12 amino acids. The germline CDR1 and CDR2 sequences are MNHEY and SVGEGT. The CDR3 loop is CASSYPVAEAFF. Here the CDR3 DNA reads TGTGCCAGCAGTTACCCGGTCGCTGAAGCTTTCTTT.

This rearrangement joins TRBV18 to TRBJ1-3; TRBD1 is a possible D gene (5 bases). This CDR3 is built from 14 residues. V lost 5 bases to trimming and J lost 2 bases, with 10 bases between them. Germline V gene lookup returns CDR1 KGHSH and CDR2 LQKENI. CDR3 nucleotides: TGTGCCAGCTCAGCGACAGCAGCTGGAAACACCATATATTTT. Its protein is CASSATAAGNTIYF.

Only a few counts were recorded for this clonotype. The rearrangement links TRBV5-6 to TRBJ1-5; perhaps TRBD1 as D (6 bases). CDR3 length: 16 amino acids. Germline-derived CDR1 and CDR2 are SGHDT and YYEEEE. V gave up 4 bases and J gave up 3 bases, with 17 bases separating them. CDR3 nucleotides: TGTGCCAGCAGCAGCCGGAACAGGGACATCAATCAGCCCCAGCATTTT. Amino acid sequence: CASSSRNRDINQPQHF.

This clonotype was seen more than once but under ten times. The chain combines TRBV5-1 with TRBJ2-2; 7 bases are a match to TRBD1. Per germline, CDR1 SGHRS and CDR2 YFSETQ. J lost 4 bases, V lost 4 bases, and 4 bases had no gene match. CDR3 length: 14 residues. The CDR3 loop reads CASSPGQSTGELFF. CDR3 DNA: TGCGCCAGCAGCCCGGGACAGTCCACCGGGGAGCTGTTTTTT.

The CDR3, as DNA: TGTGCCAGCAGGCAATCGGGACAGGGCGACGAGCAGTACTTC. Translated, it gives CASRQSGQGDEQYF. This chain joins TRBV6-2 or TRBV6-3 and TRBJ2-7; 9 bases are a match to TRBD1. J was trimmed by 5 bases and V by 6 bases; bases with no gene match: 8. The length of the CDR3 is 14 residues. Germline CDR1 and CDR2: MNHEY and SVGEGT.

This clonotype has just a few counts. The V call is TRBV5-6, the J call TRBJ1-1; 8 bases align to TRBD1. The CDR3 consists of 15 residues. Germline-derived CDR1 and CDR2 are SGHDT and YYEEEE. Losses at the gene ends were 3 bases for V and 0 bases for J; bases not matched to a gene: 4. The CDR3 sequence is CASSYPGQVNTEAFF. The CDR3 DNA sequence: TGTGCCAGCAGCTATCCGGGACAGGTGAACACTGAAGCTTTCTTT.

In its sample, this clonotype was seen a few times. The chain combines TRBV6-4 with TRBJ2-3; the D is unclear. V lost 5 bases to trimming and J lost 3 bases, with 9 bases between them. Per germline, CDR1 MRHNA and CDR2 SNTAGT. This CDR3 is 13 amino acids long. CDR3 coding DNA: TGTGCCAGCAGTCCGAGGACGACAGATACGCAGTATTTT. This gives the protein CASSPRTTDTQYF.

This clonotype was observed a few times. The CDR3 here is CASSYHTGGSYEQYF. In DNA form, the CDR3 reads TGTGCCAGCAGTTACCATACAGGGGGATCCTACGAGCAGTACTTC. V usage is TRBV6-2 or TRBV6-3 and J usage is TRBJ2-7, with 8 bases lining up with TRBD1. CDR3 length equals 15 residues. Trimming took 2 bases from V and 1 from J; bases not matched to a gene: 4. Germline V gene data show CDR1 as MNHEY and CDR2 as SVGEGT.

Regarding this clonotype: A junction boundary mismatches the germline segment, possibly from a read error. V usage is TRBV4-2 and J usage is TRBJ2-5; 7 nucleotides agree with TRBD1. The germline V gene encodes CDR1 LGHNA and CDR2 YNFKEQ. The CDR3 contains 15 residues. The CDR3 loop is CASSQGIGGGETQYF. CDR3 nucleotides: TGCGCCAGCAGCCAAGGGATAGGGGGCGGGGAGACCCAGTACTTC.

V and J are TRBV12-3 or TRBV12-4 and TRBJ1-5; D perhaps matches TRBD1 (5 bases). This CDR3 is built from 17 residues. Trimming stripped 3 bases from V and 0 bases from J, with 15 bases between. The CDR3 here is CASSFGGAGYSNQPQHF. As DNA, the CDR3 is TGTGCCAGCAGTTTTGGCGGGGCTGGGTATAGCAATCAGCCCCAGCATTTT.

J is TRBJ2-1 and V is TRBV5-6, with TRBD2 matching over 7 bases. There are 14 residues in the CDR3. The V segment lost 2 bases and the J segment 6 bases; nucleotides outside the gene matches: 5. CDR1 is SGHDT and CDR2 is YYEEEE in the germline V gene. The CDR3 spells CASSFGGNRNEQFF. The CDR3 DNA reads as TGTGCCAGCAGCTTCGGGGGGAATCGCAATGAGCAGTTCTTC.

The DNA for the CDR3 is TGTGCCAGCAGTTTAACTCCTACTTGGGCCGGGGAGCTGTTTTTT. Amino acids: CASSLTPTWAGELFF. The chain combines TRBV27 with TRBJ2-2; no clear D. Germline CDR1 reads MNHEY; CDR2 reads SMNVEV (reference sequence). With 2 bases removed from V and 6 bases from J, the gap between germline ends came to 13 bases. This CDR3 has 15 residues.

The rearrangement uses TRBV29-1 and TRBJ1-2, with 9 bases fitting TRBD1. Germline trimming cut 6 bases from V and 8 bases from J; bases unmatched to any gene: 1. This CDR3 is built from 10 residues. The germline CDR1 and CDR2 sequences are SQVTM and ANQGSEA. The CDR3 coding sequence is TGCAGCGTCGGGACAGGGGGCTACACCTTC. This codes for CSVGTGGYTF. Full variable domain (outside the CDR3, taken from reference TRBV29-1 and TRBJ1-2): SAVISQKPSRDICQRGTSLTIQCQVDSQVTMMFWYRQQPGQSLTLIATANQGSEATYESGFVIDKFPISRPNLTFSTLTVSNMSPEDSSIYLCSVGTGGYTFGSGTRLTVV.